The 2 T cell receptor beta chains given below trace back to one sample, sequenced in a study of blood T cell repertoires in COVID-19. Assay: immunoSEQ multiplex PCR; the TCRdb copy retains only in-frame clones and omits some. The repertoire holds 150,000 to 200,000 clones, with around nine tenths as singletons. The sample was peripheral blood. The receptors derive from a man aged 35-49 years with active or convalescent COVID-19.

In nucleotides, the CDR3 is TGCGCCAGCAGCCCGGGACAGGGTAATCAGCCCCAGCATTTT. Its translation is CASSPGQGNQPQHF. The chain has TRBV4-3 and TRBJ1-5, with TRBD1 matching over 9 bases. The CDR3 is 14 residues long. V gave up 4 bases and J gave up 4 bases; unmatched junction bases: 2. The germline gives CDR1 LGHNA, CDR2 YSLEER.

This chain uses TRBV9 with TRBJ2-7; 10 bases are shared with TRBD2. The V and J ends lost 0 bases and 6 bases, in that order; junction bases with no gene match: 6. The CDR3 sequence is 15 residues long. Germline V CDR1 and CDR2: SGDLS, YYNGEE. The CDR3 region is CASSVVASGSSEQYF. Written as DNA, the CDR3 is TGTGCCAGCAGCGTAGTTGCTAGCGGGAGTTCCGAGCAGTACTTC.